One sample yielded the 25 T cell receptor beta chains listed below, sequenced in a study of chemoradiotherapy in HPV16-positive cancers. Assay: immunoSEQ multiplex PCR; the TCRdb copy retains only in-frame clones and omits some. Among some 5,500 clones, nearly 80% were seen once, and the ten largest hold 19%. The specimen was taken from a patient who underwent chemoradiotherapy. All receptors derive from a human donor with HPV-associated anogenital cancer.

In its sample, this clone was seen once. The chain links TRBV6-6 to TRBJ1-1, with D perhaps TRBD1 (5 bases). Germline CDR1 is MNHNY and CDR2 is SVGAGI (reference sequence). The CDR3 spans 14 residues. The V end lost 5 bases, the J end lost 5 bases, and 15 bases lay between the germline ends. The CDR3 bases are TGTGCCAGCAGTGACACGGGACGTTCGACTGAAGCTTTCTTT. Protein product: CASSDTGRSTEAFF.

A remark on this clone: The same CDR3 arises from other DNA sequences in this sample as well. V gene TRBV2 combines with J gene TRBJ1-4, with D possibly TRBD1 on 5 matching bases. This CDR3 comprises 14 residues. Germline V lookup: CDR1 SNHLY, CDR2 FYNNEI. The V and J ends lost 9 bases and 1 base respectively, with 12 bases between them. The CDR3 loop reads CASRDGGTNEKLFF. In DNA, the CDR3 is TGTGCCAGTCGGGACGGGGGAACTAATGAAAAACTGTTTTTT. The variable domain in full, completed from reference TRBV2 and TRBJ1-4, reads EPEVTQTPSHQVTQMGQEVILRCVPISNHLYFYWYRQILGQKVEFLVSFYNNEISEKSEIFDDQFSVERPDGSNFTLKIRSTKLEDSAMYFCASRDGGTNEKLFFGSGTQLSVL.

This clone was observed a handful of times. DNA for the CDR3: TGTGCCAGCAGCGTAGATGGCAATCAGCCCCAGCATTTT. It is translated as CASSVDGNQPQHF. V gene TRBV9 combines with J gene TRBJ1-5; no clear D. V shed 0 bases and J shed 2 bases, with 3 bases lying between them. Per the germline V gene, CDR1 is SGDLS and CDR2 is YYNGEE. The CDR3 is made up of 13 amino acids.

The V gene is TRBV6-5, the J gene TRBJ2-5; D not resolved. V was trimmed by 9 bases and J by 1 base, leaving 6 bases between them. Germline CDR1 is MNHEY and CDR2 is SVGAGI. The CDR3 length is 11 residues. CDR3 nucleotide sequence: TGTGCCAGTGCACTCCAAGAGACCCAGTACTTC. This sequence encodes CASALQETQYF.

This clone was found a few times. The chain couples TRBV9 to TRBJ2-1; D gene ambiguous. Germline V gives CDR1 SGDLS, CDR2 YYNGEE. With 0 bases removed from V and 4 bases from J, the gap between germline ends came to 8 bases. CDR3 length equals 14 residues. The CDR3 protein is CASSVEDRYNEQFF. The DNA of the CDR3 is TGTGCCAGCAGCGTAGAGGATAGGTACAATGAGCAGTTCTTC.

V is TRBV7-2 and J is TRBJ2-3, with TRBD2 identical over 8 bases. The trim removed 7 bases at V and 0 bases at J, leaving 15 bases unmatched. Germline CDR1 SGHTA, CDR2 FQGNSA. This CDR3 comprises 18 residues. The CDR3 protein is CASTQGVGGGASTDTQYF. DNA for the CDR3: TGTGCCAGCACTCAGGGAGTCGGGGGGGGTGCTAGCACAGATACGCAGTATTTT.

This chain connects TRBV18 to TRBJ2-7; D may match TRBD1 or TRBD2 (6 bases each). CDR3 length: 13 residues. V was pared by 6 bases and J by 4 bases, with 13 bases between. Looked up from germline, CDR1 is KGHSH and CDR2 is LQKENI. CDR3 sequence: CASSYREEYEQYF. As DNA, the CDR3 is TGTGCCAGCTCCTACAGGGAGGAGTACGAGCAGTACTTC.

The chain recombines TRBV19 with TRBJ2-7, with D uncertain. The CDR3 length is 13 residues. CDR1 and CDR2 (germline): LNHDA, SQIVND (reference sequence). V was shortened by 0 bases and J by 7 bases, with 10 bases between the two germline ends. The CDR3 nucleotides are TGTGCCAGTAGTATAGATAGGGATGAAGAGCAGTACTTC. It yields the protein CASSIDRDEEQYF.

V gene TRBV6-1 combines with J gene TRBJ1-3; possibly TRBD1 for D (6 bases). The V end was cut by 4 bases, the J end by 2 bases, with 12 bases between. Germline V gene sequence: CDR1 MNHNS, CDR2 SASEGT. The CDR3 loop spans 15 amino acids. CDR3 sequence reads: CASSAMEGAGNTIYF. CDR3 in DNA: TGTGCCAGCAGTGCAATGGAGGGGGCTGGAAACACCATATATTTT.

The chain links TRBV6-4 to TRBJ2-1; D remains unclear. CDR1 is MRHNA and CDR2 is SNTAGT in the germline V gene. V gave up 0 bases and J gave up 7 bases, with 7 bases separating them. The CDR3 has 13 residues. The CDR3 here is CASSDSPGNEQFF. In DNA form, the CDR3 reads TGTGCCAGCAGTGACTCTCCCGGGAATGAGCAGTTCTTC.

The rearrangement uses TRBV2 and TRBJ2-7; 8 bases are shared with TRBD2. The CDR3 extends over 14 amino acids. From germline, CDR1 is SNHLY and CDR2 FYNNEI. With 4 bases clipped from V and 0 bases from J, the junction kept 2 bases outside the gene matches. The CDR3 sequence: CASSGGRYSYEQYF. Here the CDR3 DNA reads TGTGCCAGCAGTGGCGGGAGGTACTCCTACGAGCAGTACTTC. The variable domain in full, completed from reference TRBV2 and TRBJ2-7, reads EPEVTQTPSHQVTQMGQEVILRCVPISNHLYFYWYRQILGQKVEFLVSFYNNEISEKSEIFDDQFSVERPDGSNFTLKIRSTKLEDSAMYFCASSGGRYSYEQYFGPGTRLTVT.

The chain joins TRBV6-1 to TRBJ1-2; 7 positions match TRBD1. Looked up from germline, CDR1 is MNHNS and CDR2 is SASEGT. The junction had 10 bases not matched to a gene; V was cut back by 1 base and J by 2 bases. This CDR3 has 17 amino acids. The CDR3 spells CASSEGYPGQLNYGYTF. CDR3 DNA: TGTGCCAGCAGTGAAGGGTACCCGGGACAGCTAAACTATGGCTACACCTTC.

The J gene is TRBJ1-2, the V gene TRBV6-6, with 9 positions matching TRBD1. CDR1 MNHNY and CDR2 SVGAGI come from the germline V gene (reference sequence). Trimming at V came to 4 bases and at J to 6 bases, leaving 12 bases not matched to a gene. The CDR3 has 16 amino acids. CDR3 DNA: TGTGCCAGCAGTTTCCTGGAGACCGGGACAGGGAATGGCTACACCTTC. This codes for CASSFLETGTGNGYTF.

The rearrangement links TRBV7-9 to TRBJ2-1; 8 bases align to TRBD1. With V trimmed by 2 bases and J by 7 bases, 7 bases remained unmatched. Germline V lookup: CDR1 SEHNR, CDR2 FQNEAQ (reference sequence). This CDR3 has 15 amino acids. The CDR3 bases are TGTGCCAGCAGCTTATCCCGGACAGGGCGGAATGAGCAGTTCTTC. Protein sequence: CASSLSRTGRNEQFF.

V usage is TRBV30 and J usage is TRBJ2-3; maybe TRBD2 (7 bases). This CDR3 spans 17 amino acids. Germline V gene sequence: CDR1 GTSNPN, CDR2 SVGIG (reference sequence). V gave up 0 bases and J gave up 0 bases, with 16 bases separating them. DNA for the CDR3: TGTGCCTGGAGTGTAGGAACGCGGGGGCACAGCACAGATACGCAGTATTTT. Its protein product is CAWSVGTRGHSTDTQYF.

This clone came up a few times. This chain uses TRBV5-1 with TRBJ1-2; 7 bases fit TRBD1. V lost 0 bases, J lost 4 bases, and 6 bases stayed unmatched. Looked up from germline, CDR1 is SGHRS and CDR2 is YFSETQ. The CDR3 spans 15 residues. CDR3 bases: TGCGCCAGCAGCTTGGGACAGGGAACGGCCTATGGCTACACCTTC. Amino acids: CASSLGQGTAYGYTF. The full variable domain, its missing parts supplied by reference TRBV5-1 and TRBJ1-2, is KAGVTQTPRYLIKTRGQQVTLSCSPISGHRSVSWYQQTPGQGLQFLFEYFSETQRNKGNFPGRFSGRQFSNSRSEMNVSTLELGDSALYLCASSLGQGTAYGYTFGSGTRLTVV.

Notes on this clone: In the same sample, other DNA sequences code for this CDR3. This chain connects TRBV7-3 to TRBJ1-1, with no clear D. Between the trimmed V and J ends, which lost 5 bases and 3 bases, there was a span of 10 bases. The CDR3 is 13 amino acids. Germline V gene lookup returns CDR1 SGHTA and CDR2 FQGTGA. This chain's CDR3 is CASSPFQDTEAFF. The CDR3, as DNA: TGTGCCAGCAGCCCATTCCAAGACACTGAAGCTTTCTTT.

V is TRBV18 and J is TRBJ2-1; TRBD2 matches at 8 bases. This CDR3 is built from 15 residues. Germline V lookup: CDR1 KGHSH, CDR2 LQKENI. V dropped 5 bases and J dropped 7; count of bases not matched to a gene: 10. The CDR3 nucleotides read TGTGCCAGCTCATCTACTAGCGGAGAAGGGAATGAGCAGTTCTTC. This gives the protein CASSSTSGEGNEQFF.

The V and J genes are TRBV30 and TRBJ2-7, with 11 nucleotides matching TRBD1. This CDR3 is built from 14 residues. CDR1 GTSNPN and CDR2 SVGIG come from the germline V gene (reference sequence). After removal of 0 bases from V and 3 bases from J, the junction contained 1 base not matched to a gene. The CDR3 loop reads CAWSVGTGGYEQYF. In DNA form, the CDR3 reads TGTGCCTGGAGTGTAGGGACAGGGGGCTACGAGCAGTACTTC. The whole variable domain, filled in from reference TRBV30 and TRBJ2-7, reads SQTIHQWPATLVQPVGSPLSLECTVEGTSNPNLYWYRQAAGRGLQLLFYSVGIGQISSEVPQNLSASRPQDRQFILSSKKLLLSDSGFYLCAWSVGTGGYEQYFGPGTRLTVT.

The chain is built from TRBV7-9 and TRBJ1-1, with D uncertain. Germline CDR1 reads SEHNR; CDR2 reads FQNEAQ (reference sequence). The CDR3 runs to 14 residues. Trimming left V 0 bases short and J 4 bases short, with 9 bases between. CDR3 residues: CASSLAGLSTEAFF. The CDR3 DNA follows: TGTGCCAGCAGCTTAGCGGGCTTAAGCACTGAAGCTTTCTTT.

This clone was detected once. CDR3 protein: CASTQGPYNEQFF. The DNA of the CDR3 is TGTGCCAGCACCCAGGGGCCTTACAATGAGCAGTTCTTC. The chain employs TRBV6-5 and TRBJ2-1; D is perhaps TRBD1 (6 bases). Germline loops: CDR1 MNHEY, CDR2 SVGAGI. V was clipped by 7 bases and J by 4 bases, with 11 bases between them. The length of the CDR3 is 13 residues.

There are a few counts of this clone. The chain employs TRBV25-1 and TRBJ2-6; 10 nucleotides match TRBD1. The V gene end was trimmed by 5 bases and the J gene end by 4 bases; junction bases not matched to a gene: 8. This CDR3 comprises 17 residues. Germline V lookup: CDR1 MGHDK, CDR2 SYGVNS. CDR3 in DNA: TGTGCCAGCAGTCCAGGAGGGACAGGGGACGGGGCCAACGTCCTGACTTTC. Its protein product is CASSPGGTGDGANVLTF.

This clone was seen a handful of times. The chain employs TRBV13 and TRBJ2-7, with D perhaps matching TRBD2 (6 bases). CDR1 is PRHDT, CDR2 FYEKMQ, per germline (reference sequence). Trimming left V 0 bases short and J 7 bases short, with 22 bases between. The CDR3 length is 17 residues. The CDR3 here is CASSLGRRGGLPAEQYF. The CDR3 DNA sequence: TGTGCCAGCAGCTTAGGCCGGCGGGGCGGGCTCCCAGCGGAGCAGTACTTC.

The chain uses TRBV6-5 and TRBJ2-7; TRBD1 aligns across 8 bases. The germline gives CDR1 MNHEY, CDR2 SVGAGI. With 6 bases clipped from V and 3 bases from J, the junction kept 10 bases outside the gene matches. CDR3 length: 15 amino acids. For the CDR3, the DNA is TGTGCCAGCAGATACCGGGACAGGAGAGACTACGAGCAGTACTTC. Its protein is CASRYRDRRDYEQYF.

This chain joins TRBV7-6 and TRBJ2-3, with no clear D. V shed 5 bases and J shed 3 bases, with 12 bases lying between them. Germline CDR1 is SGHVS and CDR2 is FNYEAQ. This CDR3 spans 14 amino acids. The CDR3 sequence is CASSLHPQTDTQYF. For the CDR3, the DNA is TGTGCCAGCAGCCTCCACCCCCAGACAGATACGCAGTATTTT.